The clone carrying this T cell receptor (beta chain) was observed a few times. This sample is drawn from a study of regulatory T cells in long-lasting Graves disease. CDR3 regions were amplified by Arm-PCR using iRepertoire HTBI primers to build TCR beta libraries. TCRdb recomputed calls from the multiplex PCR reads with MiXCR, one row per CDR3 protein. Of about 530,000 distinct CDR3 sequences listed, 15% to 20% are singletons. The junction had 9 bases not matched to a gene; V was cut back by 4 bases and J by 0 bases. The CDR3 loop spans 17 amino acids. CDR1 is SEHNR, CDR2 FQNEAQ, per germline (reference sequence). This sample's time point: newly diagnosed GD, antithyroid drugs for less than 3 months. Researchers made the TCR library from RNA that was extracted from PBMCs. The same data also contributed to another study, on T cells in Graves' hyperthyroidism and ophthalmopathy. That report notes: Those patients with uncontrolled infection, other autoimmune disease, pregnancy or lactation were excluded. Expanded thyroid clonotypes (above 0.001) were mostly also found in blood. Stable hyperthyroidism was separated from ophthalmopathy by a model based on 13 V-J features.

The receptor was derived from a woman aged 35-60 years with Graves disease. The V call is TRBV7-9, the J call TRBJ2-1; 7 positions agree with TRBD2. The sample consisted of peripheral blood mononuclear cells (PBMCs), taken at new diagnosis, from a patient treated with antithyroid drugs. This CDR3 is CASSSLGGGSSYNEQFF. CDR3 nucleotide sequence: TGTGCCAGCAGCTCCTTGGGGGGGGGGAGCTCCTACAATGAGCAGTTCTTC.